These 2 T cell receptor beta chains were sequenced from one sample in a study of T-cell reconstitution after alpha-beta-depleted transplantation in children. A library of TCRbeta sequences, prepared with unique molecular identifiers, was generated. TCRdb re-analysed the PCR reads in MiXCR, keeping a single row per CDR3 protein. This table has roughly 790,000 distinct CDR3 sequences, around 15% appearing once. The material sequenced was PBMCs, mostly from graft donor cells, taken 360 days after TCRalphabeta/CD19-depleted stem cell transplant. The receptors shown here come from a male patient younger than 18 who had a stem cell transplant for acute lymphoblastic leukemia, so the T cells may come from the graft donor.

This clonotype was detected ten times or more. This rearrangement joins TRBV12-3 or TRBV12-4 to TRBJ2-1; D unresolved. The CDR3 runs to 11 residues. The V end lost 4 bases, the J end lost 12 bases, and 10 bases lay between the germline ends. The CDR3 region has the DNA TGTGCCAGCAGTTCACAAGTAGTGCAGTTCTTC. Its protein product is CASSSQVVQFF.

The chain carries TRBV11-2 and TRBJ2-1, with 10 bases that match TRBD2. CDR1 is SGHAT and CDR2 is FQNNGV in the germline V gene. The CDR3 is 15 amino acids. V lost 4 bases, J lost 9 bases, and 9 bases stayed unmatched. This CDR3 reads CASSSLAGEKFEQFF. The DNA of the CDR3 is TGTGCCAGCAGCTCCCTAGCGGGGGAGAAGTTTGAGCAGTTCTTC.